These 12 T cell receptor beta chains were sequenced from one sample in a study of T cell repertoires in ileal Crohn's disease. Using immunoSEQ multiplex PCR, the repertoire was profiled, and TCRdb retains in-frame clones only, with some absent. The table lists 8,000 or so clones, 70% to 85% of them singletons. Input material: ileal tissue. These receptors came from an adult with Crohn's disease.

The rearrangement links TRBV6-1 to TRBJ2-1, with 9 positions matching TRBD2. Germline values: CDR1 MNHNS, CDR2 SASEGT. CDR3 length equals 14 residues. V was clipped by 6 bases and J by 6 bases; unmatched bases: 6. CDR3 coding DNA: TGTGCCAGCAGAAAACTAGCGGGTCCCAATGAGCAGTTCTTC. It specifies CASRKLAGPNEQFF.

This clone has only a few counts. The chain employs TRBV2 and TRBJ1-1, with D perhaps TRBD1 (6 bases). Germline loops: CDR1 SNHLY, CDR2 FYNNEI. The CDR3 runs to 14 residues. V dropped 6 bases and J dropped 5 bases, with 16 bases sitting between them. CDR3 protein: CASRDTGRVTEAFF. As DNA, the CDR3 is TGTGCCAGCAGGGACACAGGGAGGGTTACTGAAGCTTTCTTT.

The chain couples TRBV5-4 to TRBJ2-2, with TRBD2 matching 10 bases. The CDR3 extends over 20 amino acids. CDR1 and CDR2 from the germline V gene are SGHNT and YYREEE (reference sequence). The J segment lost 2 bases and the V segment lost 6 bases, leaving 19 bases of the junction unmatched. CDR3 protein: CASTQALSGLAEINTGELFF. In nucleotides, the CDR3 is TGTGCCAGCACTCAGGCGCTTTCCGGACTAGCGGAAATAAACACCGGGGAGCTGTTTTTT.

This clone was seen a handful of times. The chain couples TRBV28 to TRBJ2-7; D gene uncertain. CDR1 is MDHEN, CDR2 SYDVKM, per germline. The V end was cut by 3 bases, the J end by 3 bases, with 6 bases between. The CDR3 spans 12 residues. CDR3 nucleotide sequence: TGTGCCAGCAGTTTGTCCAGCTACGAGCAGTACTTC. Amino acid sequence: CASSLSSYEQYF.

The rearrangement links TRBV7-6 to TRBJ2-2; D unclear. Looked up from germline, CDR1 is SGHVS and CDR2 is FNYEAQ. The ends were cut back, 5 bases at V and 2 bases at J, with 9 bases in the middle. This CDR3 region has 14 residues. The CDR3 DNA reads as TGTGCCAGCAGCATTGACACCAACACCGGGGAGCTGTTTTTT. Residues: CASSIDTNTGELFF.

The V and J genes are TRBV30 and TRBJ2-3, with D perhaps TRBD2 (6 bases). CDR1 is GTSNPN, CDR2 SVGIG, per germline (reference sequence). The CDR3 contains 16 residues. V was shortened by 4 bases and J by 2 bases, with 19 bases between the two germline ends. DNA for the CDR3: TGTGCCTGGAACCCCCGCGCGGGAATGATCACAGATACGCAGTATTTT. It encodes CAWNPRAGMITDTQYF.

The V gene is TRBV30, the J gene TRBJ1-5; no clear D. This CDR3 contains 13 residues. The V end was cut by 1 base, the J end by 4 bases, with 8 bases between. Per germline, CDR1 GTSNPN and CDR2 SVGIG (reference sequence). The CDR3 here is CAWSGGVNQPQHF. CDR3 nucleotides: TGTGCCTGGAGTGGCGGGGTAAATCAGCCCCAGCATTTT. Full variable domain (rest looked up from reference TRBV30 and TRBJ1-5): SQTIHQWPATLVQPVGSPLSLECTVEGTSNPNLYWYRQAAGRGLQLLFYSVGIGQISSEVPQNLSASRPQDRQFILSSKKLLLSDSGFYLCAWSGGVNQPQHFGDGTRLSIL.

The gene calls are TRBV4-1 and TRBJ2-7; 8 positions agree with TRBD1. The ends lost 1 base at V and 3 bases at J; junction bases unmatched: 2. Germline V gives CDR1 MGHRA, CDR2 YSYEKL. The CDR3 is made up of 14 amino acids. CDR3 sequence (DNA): TGCGCCAGCAGCCAAGTCGGACAGGGCTACGAGCAGTACTTC. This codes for CASSQVGQGYEQYF.

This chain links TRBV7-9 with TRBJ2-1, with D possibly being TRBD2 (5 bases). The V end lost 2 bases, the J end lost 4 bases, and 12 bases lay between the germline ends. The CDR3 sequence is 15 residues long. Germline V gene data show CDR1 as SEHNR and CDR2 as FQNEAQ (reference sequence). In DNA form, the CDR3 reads TGTGCCAGCAGCTTAACGGCGGGTCGTTACAATGAGCAGTTCTTC. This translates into CASSLTAGRYNEQFF.

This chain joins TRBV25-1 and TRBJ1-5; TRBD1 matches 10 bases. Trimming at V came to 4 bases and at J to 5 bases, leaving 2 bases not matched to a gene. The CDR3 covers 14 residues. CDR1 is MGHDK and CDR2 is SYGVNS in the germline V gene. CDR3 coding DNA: TGTGCCAGCAGTGCAGGACAGGGGGATCAGCCCCAGCATTTT. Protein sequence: CASSAGQGDQPQHF.

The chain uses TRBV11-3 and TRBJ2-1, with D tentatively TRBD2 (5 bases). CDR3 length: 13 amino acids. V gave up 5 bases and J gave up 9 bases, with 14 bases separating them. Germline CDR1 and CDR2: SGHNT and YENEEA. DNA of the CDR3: TGTGCCAGCAGCCCCTCCGGAGGTGCTGAGCAGTTCTTC. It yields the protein CASSPSGGAEQFF.

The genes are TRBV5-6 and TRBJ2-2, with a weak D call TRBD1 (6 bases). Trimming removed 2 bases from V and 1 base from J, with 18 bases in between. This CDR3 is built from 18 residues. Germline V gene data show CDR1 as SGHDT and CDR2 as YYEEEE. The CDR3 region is CASSFPDRRTLNTGELFF. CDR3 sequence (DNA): TGTGCCAGCAGCTTTCCCGACAGGAGAACCTTGAACACCGGGGAGCTGTTTTTT.